What follows describes a single T cell receptor (beta chain). This specimen belongs to a study of blood T cell repertoires in COVID-19. Study summary: Whether acute or convalescent, the COVID-19 samples came from the United States, Italy and Spain. T cells, B-cell-depleted T cells, or PBMCs provided the cDNA or gDNA that served as material.

CDR3 length: 13 residues. Germline-derived CDR1 and CDR2 are SGHDT and YYEEEE. The J segment lost 5 bases and the V segment lost 0 bases, leaving 2 bases of the junction unmatched. Per the authors' pipeline: Quantification of nucleated cells was approximated via reference gene primer amplification. The assay was immunoSEQ multiplex PCR, and TCRdb's table has in-frame clones only and misses some. The D gene and trimming were derived from the DNA, and the V and J assignments and clone size from that table. The sample gives about 170,000 clones, 88% of which show up once; around 2% is in the top ten. This chain links TRBV5-6 with TRBJ2-7; 7 bases are a match to TRBD2. Sequencing was carried out using peripheral blood. The TCR comes from a man aged 50 to 60 who had recovered from COVID-19. CDR3 nucleotides: TGTGCCAGCAGCTTGGTTCGGGGGGACGAGCAGTACTTC. Translating gives CASSLVRGDEQYF.